The entry below gives a single TCR beta chain sequence along with its context. Germline is not matched at one junction end, which may reflect a read error. Primers: 60 Vbeta forward and 13 Jbeta reverse. Sequencing used immunoSEQ multiplex PCR; TCRdb keeps in-frame clones, though not all of them. The data hold roughly 170,000 clones, with 80% observed a single time. The data originate from a study of cytomegalovirus exposure and HLA in healthy donors. The CDR3 covers 13 residues. Germline CDR1 is SSHAT and CDR2 is FNYEAQ (reference sequence). V gene TRBV7-7 combines with J gene TRBJ1-6; D is undetermined. This clonotype originated in a woman aged 50 to 65 in good health and CMV-seropositive. Sequencing was carried out using PBMCs. The CDR3 region is CASSLSPGSPLHF. The CDR3 coding sequence is TGTGCTAGCAGCTTATCTCCAGGCTCACCCCTCCACTTT. Complete variable domain (other parts from reference TRBV7-7 and TRBJ1-6): GAGVSQSPRYKVTKRGQDVTLRCDPISSHATLYWYQQALGQGPEFLTYFNYEAQPDKSGLPSDRFSAERPEGSISTLTIQRTEQRDSAMYRCASSLSPGSPLHFGNGTRLTVT.